This T cell receptor beta chain derives from a study of blood T cell repertoires in COVID-19. The V gene end was trimmed by 1 base and the J gene end by 8 bases; junction bases not matched to a gene: 11. Germline CDR1 reads SGHRS; CDR2 reads YFSETQ. This CDR3 has 15 residues. Source study methods: By means of reference gene primer amplification, nucleated cell counts were estimated. Method: immunoSEQ multiplex PCR; TCRdb's copy keeps in-frame clones and lacks some. Clone size and the V and J calls come from that table; the DNA yielded D and trimming. The sample carries some 190,000 clones, over 75% recorded once. This clone has a single count.

The chain is built from TRBV5-1 and TRBJ1-2; 7 nucleotides agree with TRBD1. The sequencing input was peripheral blood. The receptor was isolated from a woman aged 40 to 49 who had recovered from COVID-19. CDR3 amino acids: CASSLSRQGVDGYTF. In nucleotides, the CDR3 is TGCGCCAGCAGCTTGTCCAGGCAGGGGGTAGACGGCTACACCTTC.